These 15 T cell receptor beta chains came from one sample sequenced in a study of shared clonotypes between healthy human individuals. TCRdb's copy holds only in-frame clones and misses some; the assay was immunoSEQ multiplex PCR. The repertoire has about 490,000 clones, 65% to 80% of them found once; the top ten carry more than 10%. The sequenced sample was PBMCs. These receptors all stem from a woman in her thirties or forties in good health. Some clones in this sample may be carry-over from other donors' samples.

This chain uses TRBV7-9 with TRBJ1-2, with D possibly being TRBD1 (5 bases). Looked up from germline, CDR1 is SEHNR and CDR2 is FQNEAQ (reference sequence). This CDR3 region has 13 residues. Between the trimmed V and J ends, which lost 5 bases and 2 bases, there was a span of 9 bases. The DNA for the CDR3 is TGTGCCAGCAGCAGTGGGGGAAACTATGGCTACACCTTC. Residues: CASSSGGNYGYTF.

The chain uses TRBV18 and TRBJ2-3, with D possibly matching TRBD1 (5 bases). The CDR3 is made up of 15 amino acids. With 6 bases removed from V and 4 bases from J, the gap between germline ends came to 17 bases. Germline CDR1 and CDR2: KGHSH and LQKENI. CDR3 amino acids: CASSPNLGAPDTQYF. CDR3 in DNA: TGTGCCAGCTCTCCGAACCTAGGGGCCCCAGATACGCAGTATTTT.

The V gene is TRBV11-2, the J gene TRBJ2-2; D may be TRBD2 (5 bases). V shed 5 bases and J shed 1 base, with 8 bases lying between them. Germline V gives CDR1 SGHAT, CDR2 FQNNGV. The CDR3 loop spans 14 amino acids. CDR3 sequence (DNA): TGTGCCAGCAGCCGGACTCAGAACACCGGGGAGCTGTTTTTT. Protein product: CASSRTQNTGELFF.

Comments on this clone: Different DNA sequences within this sample yield the same CDR3. The chain links TRBV18 to TRBJ1-5; 9 bases agree with TRBD1. J was trimmed by 2 bases and V by 6 bases; bases with no gene match: 5. Germline CDR1 reads KGHSH; CDR2 reads LQKENI. The CDR3 runs 15 residues. The CDR3 DNA is TGTGCCAGCTCCCCAACAGGGGGCGGCAATCAGCCCCAGCATTTT. Its translation: CASSPTGGGNQPQHF.

J is TRBJ2-3 and V is TRBV28; 7 nucleotides align to TRBD2. CDR1 is MDHEN and CDR2 is SYDVKM in the germline V gene. V gave up 3 bases and J gave up 6 bases; unmatched junction bases: 6. The CDR3 sequence is 14 residues long. CDR3 nucleotides: TGTGCCAGCAGTTTCTCCCCGACTAGCGATACGCAGTATTTT. It encodes CASSFSPTSDTQYF.

Worth noting for this clone: Mismatch with germline at one junction end may stem from a read error. The chain couples TRBV11-3 to TRBJ1-1; D not certain. Germline values: CDR1 SGHNT, CDR2 YENEEA. The CDR3 is 14 residues long. The CDR3 bases are TGTGCCAGCAACTTAGATCCTACGAACACTGAAGCTTTCTTT. This codes for CASNLDPTNTEAFF.

In nucleotides, the CDR3 is TGTGCCACCCGCGGGAACTCTGACTCTGGAAACACCATATATTTT. As protein: CATRGNSDSGNTIYF. The chain carries TRBV10-3 and TRBJ1-3, with unresolved D. V lost 10 bases, J lost 0 bases, and 16 bases lay in between. Germline V lookup: CDR1 ENHRY, CDR2 SYGVKD. The CDR3 is 15 amino acids.

The DNA for the CDR3 is TGCGCCAGCAGCGCGGATATATCGTTGGGCGCTGAAGCTTTCTTT. Its protein product is CASSADISLGAEAFF. The gene calls are TRBV5-1 and TRBJ1-1; D uncertain. Looked up from germline, CDR1 is SGHRS and CDR2 is YFSETQ. The CDR3 has 15 residues. The germline V and J ends were trimmed by 4 bases and 6 bases, with 19 bases remaining between them.

V is TRBV4-2 and J is TRBJ2-1; 7 bases agree with TRBD1. CDR3 size: 15 residues. Germline trimming cut 2 bases from V and 4 bases from J; bases unmatched to any gene: 5. The germline V gene has CDR1 LGHNA and CDR2 YNFKEQ. This CDR3 is CASSQRQGLYNEQFF. CDR3 in DNA: TGTGCCAGCAGCCAACGACAGGGATTGTACAATGAGCAGTTCTTC.

The genes are TRBV5-1 and TRBJ1-4; D remains ambiguous. The V end was cut by 0 bases, the J end by 7 bases, with 16 bases between. Germline V gene lookup returns CDR1 SGHRS and CDR2 YFSETQ. The CDR3 consists of 16 residues. The CDR3 region is CASSLGVVGSPEKLFF. CDR3 DNA: TGCGCCAGCAGCTTGGGTGTAGTGGGGTCGCCTGAAAAACTGTTTTTT. Looking up the rest from reference TRBV5-1 and TRBJ1-4 gives the full variable domain: KAGVTQTPRYLIKTRGQQVTLSCSPISGHRSVSWYQQTPGQGLQFLFEYFSETQRNKGNFPGRFSGRQFSNSRSEMNVSTLELGDSALYLCASSLGVVGSPEKLFFGSGTQLSVL.

Concerning this clone itself: Distinct nucleotide sequences in the sample also encode this CDR3. V is TRBV5-1 and J is TRBJ2-5; a weak D match, TRBD2 (5 bases). Trimming stripped 1 base from V and 5 bases from J, with 9 bases between. The CDR3 contains 13 residues. The V gene's germline CDR1 is SGHRS and CDR2 YFSETQ. For the CDR3, the DNA is TGCGCCAGCAGCTTGCCGGGCGGGGAGACCCAGTACTTC. Residues: CASSLPGGETQYF. Based on the CDR3 plus reference TRBV5-1 and TRBJ2-5, the full variable domain is KAGVTQTPRYLIKTRGQQVTLSCSPISGHRSVSWYQQTPGQGLQFLFEYFSETQRNKGNFPGRFSGRQFSNSRSEMNVSTLELGDSALYLCASSLPGGETQYFGPGTRLLVL.

The gene calls are TRBV30 and TRBJ2-7; 8 bases are shared with TRBD2. CDR3 length: 14 amino acids. Germline CDR1 and CDR2: GTSNPN and SVGIG (reference sequence). The J segment lost 0 bases and the V segment lost 1 base, leaving 2 bases of the junction unmatched. The CDR3 DNA reads as TGTGCCTGGAGTGGAGCGGGGGCCTCCTACGAGCAGTACTTC. Translation: CAWSGAGASYEQYF.

The chain uses TRBV7-9 and TRBJ2-7; D uncertain. Germline CDR1 reads SEHNR; CDR2 reads FQNEAQ (reference sequence). The ends were cut back, 1 base at V and 6 bases at J, with 10 bases in the middle. The CDR3 has 13 residues. The CDR3, as DNA: TGTGCCAGCAGCTTAGTTGGTTTTTCCGAGCAGTACTTC. The encoded protein is CASSLVGFSEQYF.

The rearrangement links TRBV28 to TRBJ2-1; 9 bases map to TRBD1. The CDR3 length is 17 residues. The germline gives CDR1 MDHEN, CDR2 SYDVKM. The V segment lost 5 bases and the J segment 8 bases; nucleotides outside the gene matches: 16. The CDR3 DNA follows: TGTGCCAGCAGTACAACAGGGGGCGGCTACGTTGTCGATGAGCAGTTCTTC. It codes for CASSTTGGGYVVDEQFF.

The chain is built from TRBV6-5 and TRBJ2-2; D could derive from TRBD1 or TRBD2 (5 bases each). The CDR3 is 15 amino acids. The germline CDR1 and CDR2 sequences are MNHEY and SVGAGI. The V end was cut by 0 bases, the J end by 0 bases, with 5 bases between. CDR3 protein: CASSYSGPNTGELFF. In DNA form, the CDR3 reads TGTGCCAGCAGTTACTCGGGACCGAACACCGGGGAGCTGTTTTTT.